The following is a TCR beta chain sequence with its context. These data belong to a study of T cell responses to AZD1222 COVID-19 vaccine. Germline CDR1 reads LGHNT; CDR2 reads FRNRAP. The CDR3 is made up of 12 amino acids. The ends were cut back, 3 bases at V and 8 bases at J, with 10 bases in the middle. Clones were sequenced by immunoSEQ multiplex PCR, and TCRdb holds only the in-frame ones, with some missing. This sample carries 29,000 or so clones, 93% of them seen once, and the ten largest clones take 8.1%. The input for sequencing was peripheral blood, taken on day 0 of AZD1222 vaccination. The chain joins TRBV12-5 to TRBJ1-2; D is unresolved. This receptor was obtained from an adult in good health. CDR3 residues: CASGFGLLGYTF. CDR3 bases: TGTGCTAGTGGTTTCGGCCTGCTGGGCTACACCTTC.